Detailed here is one TCR beta chain. The data were produced by immunoSEQ multiplex PCR, yet TCRdb's version contains in-frame clones alone and is incomplete. Altogether about 82,000 clones are present, less than 85% being singletons, with the ten largest covering approximately 21%. Germline CDR1 is SGHTA and CDR2 is FQGTGA. The junction had 7 bases not matched to a gene; V was cut back by 2 bases and J by 7 bases. This CDR3 has 15 residues. This sample is part of a study of T cells in localized non-small cell lung cancer. This sequence originates from a man between 35 and 75 years old with stage II squamous cell lung carcinoma. The V call is TRBV7-3, the J call TRBJ2-2; 7 bases fit TRBD1. The specimen comprised PBMCs, sampled before any cancer treatment. For the CDR3, the DNA is TGTGCCAGCAGCTTAGAGGGGGCGCTGAACGGGGAGCTGTTTTTT. It is translated as CASSLEGALNGELFF.